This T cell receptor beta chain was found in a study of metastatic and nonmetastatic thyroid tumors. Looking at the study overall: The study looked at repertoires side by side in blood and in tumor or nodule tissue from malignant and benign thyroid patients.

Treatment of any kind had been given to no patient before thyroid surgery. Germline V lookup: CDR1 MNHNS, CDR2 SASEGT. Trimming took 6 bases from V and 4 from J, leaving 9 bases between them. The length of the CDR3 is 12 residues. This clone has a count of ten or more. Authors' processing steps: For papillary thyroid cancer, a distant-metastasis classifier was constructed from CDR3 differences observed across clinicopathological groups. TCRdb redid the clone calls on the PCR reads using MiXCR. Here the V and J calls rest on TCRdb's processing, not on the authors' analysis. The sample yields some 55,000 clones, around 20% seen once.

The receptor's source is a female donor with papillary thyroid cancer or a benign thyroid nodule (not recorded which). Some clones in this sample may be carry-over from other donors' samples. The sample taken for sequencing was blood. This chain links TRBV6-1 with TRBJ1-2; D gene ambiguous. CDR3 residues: CASRRAGYGYTF. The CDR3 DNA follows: TGTGCCAGCAGGAGGGCAGGCTATGGCTACACCTTC.